The rows below give T cell receptor beta chains drawn from one sample of a study of T cell responses to AZD1222 COVID-19 vaccine. Clones were sequenced by immunoSEQ multiplex PCR, and TCRdb holds only the in-frame ones, with some missing. Seen here are some 120,000 clones, 88% observed once, and the top ten hold just over 9.5%. Sequenced material: peripheral blood, taken on day 0 of AZD1222 vaccination. The source is an adult in good health. Each CDR3 is given with its conserved first and last residue. The order of the fields is clone size, V gene, J gene, D gene, CDR3 DNA, CDR3 protein. A D gene is named only where the DNA matches it firmly. Clone size, where shown, is once, few, many, or a class for clones that have expanded.

clone_size: NA; v_call: TRBV7-9; j_call: TRBJ1-2; d_call: TRBD1; cdr3_nt: TGTGCCAGCAGCTTAGCGACAGGGGTATATGGCTACACCTTC; cdr3_aa: CASSLATGVYGYTF
clone_size: once; v_call: TRBV9; j_call: TRBJ1-1; d_call: TRBD1; cdr3_nt: TGTGCCAGCAGCGTAGCGGGGACAGGGGTCACTGAAGCTTTCTTT; cdr3_aa: CASSVAGTGVTEAFF
clone_size: NA; v_call: TRBV20-1; j_call: TRBJ2-7; d_call: NA; cdr3_nt: TGCAGTGCTAGTGTAGCGGCCCGCTACGAGCAGTACTTC; cdr3_aa: CSASVAARYEQYF
clone_size: NA; v_call: TRBV27; j_call: TRBJ2-6; d_call: NA; cdr3_nt: TGTGCCAGCAGTTTATTATGGGGGGACGGGGCCAACGTCCTGACTTTC; cdr3_aa: CASSLLWGDGANVLTF
clone_size: once; v_call: TRBV7-3; j_call: TRBJ2-7; d_call: NA; cdr3_nt: TGTGCCAGCAGCTTAGGGGGGCCCTACGAGCAGTACTTC; cdr3_aa: CASSLGGPYEQYF
clone_size: NA; v_call: TRBV7-2; j_call: TRBJ1-3; d_call: NA; cdr3_nt: TGTGCCAGCAGCTTAGTAGGCAGCTCTGGAAACACCATATATTTT; cdr3_aa: CASSLVGSSGNTIYF
clone_size: NA; v_call: TRBV28; j_call: TRBJ1-5; d_call: NA; cdr3_nt: TGTGCCAGCAGTTCCCCCAACGGGGGTGATCAGCCCCAGCATTTT; cdr3_aa: CASSSPNGGDQPQHF
clone_size: NA; v_call: TRBV9; j_call: TRBJ2-5; d_call: NA; cdr3_nt: TGTGCCAGTGGGCAAGGGGCGTGGGGCGAGACCCAGTACTTC; cdr3_aa: CASGQGAWGETQYF
clone_size: once; v_call: TRBV12-3/TRBV12-4; j_call: TRBJ1-4; d_call: NA; cdr3_nt: TGTGCCAGCAGTTTCGCGGGGGATGAAAAACTGTTTTTT; cdr3_aa: CASSFAGDEKLFF
clone_size: NA; v_call: TRBV19; j_call: TRBJ1-2; d_call: TRBD1; cdr3_nt: TGTGCCAGTAGTACAGACACCGGGACAGGTTTTAACTATGGCTACACCTTC; cdr3_aa: CASSTDTGTGFNYGYTF
clone_size: NA; v_call: TRBV6-4; j_call: TRBJ2-2; d_call: NA; cdr3_nt: TGTGCCAGCAGTGACCAGAGGGGCACCGGGGAGCTGTTTTTT; cdr3_aa: CASSDQRGTGELFF
clone_size: NA; v_call: TRBV4-1; j_call: TRBJ1-1; d_call: TRBD1; cdr3_nt: TGCGCCAGCAGCCAGACGACCCCGACAGGGAAGAACACTGAAGCTTTCTTT; cdr3_aa: CASSQTTPTGKNTEAFF
clone_size: NA; v_call: TRBV28; j_call: TRBJ1-4; d_call: NA; cdr3_nt: TGTGCCAGCAGTTTCCGGGGGGCACGGCAAGAAAAACTGTTTTTT; cdr3_aa: CASSFRGARQEKLFF
clone_size: NA; v_call: TRBV5-1; j_call: TRBJ1-2; d_call: NA; cdr3_nt: TGCGCCAGCAGCCCCCCGGTCCGGTATGGCTACACCTTC; cdr3_aa: CASSPPVRYGYTF
clone_size: once; v_call: TRBV2; j_call: TRBJ2-7; d_call: NA; cdr3_nt: TGTGCCAGCAGTGACCGGACCACACCTGGGGAGCAGTACTTC; cdr3_aa: CASSDRTTPGEQYF
clone_size: NA; v_call: TRBV2; j_call: TRBJ1-4; d_call: TRBD1; cdr3_nt: TGTGCCAGCAGGAGAACCGGGACAGGGAGCGAAAAACTGTTTTTT; cdr3_aa: CASRRTGTGSEKLFF
clone_size: NA; v_call: TRBV27; j_call: TRBJ2-1; d_call: TRBD2; cdr3_nt: TGTGCCAGCAGTTCTCGGGGGACTAGCACGGGCAATGAGCAGTTCTTC; cdr3_aa: CASSSRGTSTGNEQFF
clone_size: NA; v_call: TRBV28; j_call: TRBJ1-2; d_call: NA; cdr3_nt: TGTGCCAGCAGTTTACCCGGGACGGCGAATGTCCGTGGCTACACCTTC; cdr3_aa: CASSLPGTANVRGYTF
clone_size: NA; v_call: TRBV5-6; j_call: TRBJ1-5; d_call: TRBD1; cdr3_nt: TGTGCCAGCAGCTTGTACCGGGACAGGGGACTCAGCAATCAGCCCCAGCATTTT; cdr3_aa: CASSLYRDRGLSNQPQHF
clone_size: NA; v_call: TRBV11-2; j_call: TRBJ2-3; d_call: NA; cdr3_nt: TGTGCCAGCCGCCCCTTTGGAGGGTTGGGCACAGATACGCAGTATTTT; cdr3_aa: CASRPFGGLGTDTQYF
clone_size: NA; v_call: TRBV5-6; j_call: TRBJ1-5; d_call: TRBD1; cdr3_nt: TGTGCCAGCAGCTTTCAGGGGGCCAGCAATCAGCCCCAGCATTTT; cdr3_aa: CASSFQGASNQPQHF
clone_size: NA; v_call: TRBV28; j_call: TRBJ1-1; d_call: TRBD1; cdr3_nt: TGTGCCAGCAGTCCGGGACAGGGCACTGAAGCTTTCTTT; cdr3_aa: CASSPGQGTEAFF
clone_size: few; v_call: TRBV28; j_call: TRBJ1-2; d_call: NA; cdr3_nt: TGTGCCAGCAGTTTCGGGGAGGTACGAGGCTACACCTTC; cdr3_aa: CASSFGEVRGYTF
clone_size: NA; v_call: TRBV24-1; j_call: TRBJ1-4; d_call: NA; cdr3_nt: TGTGCCACCAGTGAGTCGGCAGAGAGGGAAAAACTGTTTTTT; cdr3_aa: CATSESAEREKLFF